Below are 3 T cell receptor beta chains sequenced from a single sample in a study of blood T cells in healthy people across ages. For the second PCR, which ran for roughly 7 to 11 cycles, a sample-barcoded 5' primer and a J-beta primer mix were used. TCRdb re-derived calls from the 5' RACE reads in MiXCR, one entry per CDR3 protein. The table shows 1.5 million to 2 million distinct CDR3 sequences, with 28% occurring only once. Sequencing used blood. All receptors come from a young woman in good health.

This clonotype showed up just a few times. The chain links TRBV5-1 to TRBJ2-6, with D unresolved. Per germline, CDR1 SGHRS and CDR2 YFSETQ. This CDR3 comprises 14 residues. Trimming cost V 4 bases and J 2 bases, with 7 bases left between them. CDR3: CASSGTTGANVLTF. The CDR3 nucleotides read TGCGCCAGCAGCGGAACGACTGGGGCCAACGTCCTGACTTTC.

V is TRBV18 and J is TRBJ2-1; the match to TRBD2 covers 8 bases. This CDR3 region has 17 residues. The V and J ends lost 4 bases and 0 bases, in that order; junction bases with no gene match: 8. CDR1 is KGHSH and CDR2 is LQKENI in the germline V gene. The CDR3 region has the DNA TGTGCCAGCTCACTTAATAGCGGGACAAGCTCCTACAATGAGCAGTTCTTC. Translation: CASSLNSGTSSYNEQFF.

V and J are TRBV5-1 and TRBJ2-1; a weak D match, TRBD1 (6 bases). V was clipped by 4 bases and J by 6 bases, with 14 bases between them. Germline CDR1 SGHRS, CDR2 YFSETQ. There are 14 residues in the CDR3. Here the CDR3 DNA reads TGCGCCAGCAGCGAGGGACAATGGGCCAATGAGCAGTTCTTC. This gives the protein CASSEGQWANEQFF.